The 19 T cell receptor beta chains below all came from one sample that was sequenced in a study of spatial heterogeneity in lung cancer. Specified time point: blood at routine non-recurrence follow-up after resection. Unsorted whole RNA from tumor, nontumor lung or frozen PBMC underwent sequencing. TCRdb analysed the 5' RACE reads with MiXCR anew, one entry per CDR3 protein. The sample lists about 52,000 distinct CDR3 sequences, about 7.4% occurring once. Sample: PBMCs, taken at follow-up. All receptors derive from a female donor with early-stage non-small cell lung cancer.

This clonotype was seen a few times. The CDR3 sequence: CASSLGTGGNQPQHF. DNA of the CDR3: TGTGCCAGCAGTTTAGGGACAGGGGGAAACCAGCCCCAGCATTTT. The chain uses TRBV27 and TRBJ1-5; the match to TRBD1 covers 11 bases. Germline V lookup: CDR1 MNHEY, CDR2 SMNVEV (reference sequence). The V gene end was trimmed by 2 bases and the J gene end by 7 bases; junction bases not matched to a gene: 4. This CDR3 has 15 amino acids.

This clonotype appeared many times. The chain recombines TRBV11-1 with TRBJ1-1; D call uncertain. Per germline, CDR1 SGHAT and CDR2 FQDESV (reference sequence). V lost 5 bases to trimming and J lost 0 bases, with 10 bases between them. The CDR3 is made up of 14 amino acids. The CDR3 is CASSPGLMNTEAFF. The CDR3 DNA reads as TGTGCCAGCAGCCCCGGACTGATGAACACTGAAGCTTTCTTT.

This clonotype was found many times. This chain connects TRBV29-1 to TRBJ1-2, with D possibly matching TRBD1 (6 bases). With 6 bases removed from V and 5 bases from J, the gap between germline ends came to 19 bases. The germline V gene encodes CDR1 SQVTM and CDR2 ANQGSEA. There are 14 residues in the CDR3. CDR3 nucleotide sequence: TGCAGCGTACGACAGGACGCAAGTTATTATGGCTACACCTTC. Its translation is CSVRQDASYYGYTF.

The sample holds many counts of this clonotype. This chain connects TRBV5-1 to TRBJ1-4, with 7 bases identical to TRBD1. This CDR3 is built from 16 residues. Germline V gene sequence: CDR1 SGHRS, CDR2 YFSETQ. V shed 3 bases, J shed 8 bases, and the junction held 13 bases outside the gene matches. The CDR3 DNA reads TGCGCCAGCAGCTCCGGACTACAGGGGATTGACGAAAAACTGTTTTTT. This codes for CASSSGLQGIDEKLFF.

CDR3 sequence (DNA): TGTGCCAGCAGTTCCGGGGCGGTGACTGAAGCTTTCTTT. Its translation: CASSSGAVTEAFF. V is TRBV6-2 or TRBV6-3 and J is TRBJ1-1, with a tentative D call TRBD1 (5 bases). CDR1 is MNHEY and CDR2 is SVGEGT in the germline V gene. This CDR3 has 13 amino acids. Trimming took off 4 bases at V and 5 bases at J, with 11 bases between the two ends.

The chain combines TRBV29-1 with TRBJ2-7; D is tentatively TRBD1 or TRBD2 (5 bases each). CDR1 is SQVTM, CDR2 ANQGSEA, per germline. Trimming shortened V by 4 bases and J by 0 bases, and 10 bases separated the two germline ends. The CDR3 sequence is 13 residues long. In DNA, the CDR3 is TGCAGCGTTGGAGGGGAGAGCTCCTACGAGCAGTACTTC. Amino acids: CSVGGESSYEQYF.

This clonotype was counted many times. CDR3 sequence: CASSFRREQYF. In DNA form, the CDR3 reads TGTGCCAGCAGTTTCCGTCGGGAGCAGTACTTC. The rearrangement uses TRBV28 and TRBJ2-7; D is unresolved. Germline V gene sequence: CDR1 MDHEN, CDR2 SYDVKM. V lost 3 bases and J 7 bases, leaving 7 bases between the germline ends. The CDR3 is made up of 11 amino acids.

Many counts were recorded for this clonotype. The chain is built from TRBV4-1 and TRBJ2-2; tentatively, D is TRBD1 (6 bases). CDR1 and CDR2 from the germline V gene are MGHRA and YSYEKL. This CDR3 contains 15 residues. The ends were cut back, 1 base at V and 6 bases at J, with 12 bases in the middle. DNA for the CDR3: TGCGCCAGCAGCCAAGCCCCAGGGGAGTCCGGGGAGCTGTTTTTT. Translation gives CASSQAPGESGELFF.

The table lists this clonotype with many counts. The chain couples TRBV7-2 to TRBJ1-1; D uncertain. Per the germline V gene, CDR1 is SGHTA and CDR2 is FQGNSA. The V end lost 7 bases, the J end lost 7 bases, and 16 bases lay between the germline ends. This CDR3 has 13 amino acids. CDR3 residues: CASTLEWKDEAFF. CDR3 nucleotide sequence: TGTGCCAGCACCCTGGAATGGAAGGATGAAGCTTTCTTT.

This clonotype appeared a few times. The chain couples TRBV5-1 to TRBJ2-7, with D uncertain. The CDR3 extends over 16 amino acids. V was pared by 3 bases and J by 0 bases, with 16 bases between. CDR1 and CDR2 from the germline V gene are SGHRS and YFSETQ. The DNA for the CDR3 is TGCGCCAGCAGCTGGGCCGCGTCGACGGTCTCCTACGAGCAGTACTTC. Protein: CASSWAASTVSYEQYF.

This clonotype was observed at least ten times. The chain couples TRBV20-1 to TRBJ1-4, with D possibly TRBD1 on 5 matching bases. The length of the CDR3 is 12 residues. The germline CDR1 and CDR2 sequences are DFQATT and SNEGSKA (reference sequence). V was pared by 6 bases and J by 6 bases, with 11 bases between. The CDR3 region has the DNA TGCAGTGCCAGGGTTAATGATGAAAAACTGTTTTTT. This encodes CSARVNDEKLFF.

Regarding this clonotype: A read error may explain this, as a much larger clone is one base away. J is TRBJ2-7 and V is TRBV27, with 8 bases fitting TRBD1. Trimming at V came to 3 bases and at J to 5 bases, leaving 6 bases not matched to a gene. CDR3 length: 14 amino acids. Germline V gives CDR1 MNHEY, CDR2 SMNVEV (reference sequence). CDR3 bases: TGTGCCAGCAGTTTCCTTCGGGACAGGAACGAGCAGTACTTC. Encoded protein: CASSFLRDRNEQYF.

This clonotype was seen ten or more times. The gene calls are TRBV7-8 and TRBJ2-7; 9 nucleotides align to TRBD1. The germline gives CDR1 SGHVS, CDR2 FQNEAQ. CDR3 length: 16 residues. Trimming took 0 bases from V and 1 from J; bases not matched to a gene: 4. The CDR3 loop reads CASSLAQGARSYEQYF. The CDR3 DNA follows: TGTGCCAGCAGCTTAGCACAGGGGGCGCGATCCTACGAGCAGTACTTC.

The chain recombines TRBV6-6 with TRBJ1-5, with TRBD1 matching 9 bases. Germline V gene lookup returns CDR1 MNHNY and CDR2 SVGAGI (reference sequence). Germline trimming cut 6 bases from V and 3 bases from J; bases unmatched to any gene: 6. CDR3 size: 15 residues. CDR3 bases: TGTGCCAGCAGAACGGGACAGGGAGACAATCAGCCCCAGCATTTT. Its translation: CASRTGQGDNQPQHF.

This clonotype was seen repeatedly, ten times or more. This chain connects TRBV24-1 to TRBJ2-3; the D is unclear. This CDR3 has 16 residues. Germline V CDR1 and CDR2: KGHDR, SFDVKD. Trimming removed 5 bases at V and 2 bases at J, with 16 bases between. DNA for the CDR3: TGTGCCACCAGTGTAGTTGGCGGAGAAGACACAGATACGCAGTATTTT. It codes for CATSVVGGEDTDTQYF.

The V and J genes are TRBV29-1 and TRBJ1-2; no definite D call. Germline CDR1 and CDR2: SQVTM and ANQGSEA. The CDR3 is 14 amino acids. Deletions cut 4 bases from V and 6 bases from J, with 18 bases between. CDR3 nucleotides: TGCAGCGTTGTTTTGATGCAAGAGGTAAATGGCTACACCTTC. Translating it yields CSVVLMQEVNGYTF.

This chain joins TRBV4-1 and TRBJ1-1; the D is unclear. Germline V CDR1 and CDR2: MGHRA, YSYEKL. The ends were cut back, 0 bases at V and 0 bases at J, with 17 bases in the middle. CDR3 length equals 18 residues. The CDR3 nucleotides read TGCGCCAGCAGCCAAGAGAGTGCTTTTGGCGAACTGAACACTGAAGCTTTCTTT. This gives the protein CASSQESAFGELNTEAFF.

The chain joins TRBV25-1 to TRBJ2-1, with D perhaps assigned TRBD1 or TRBD2 (6 bases each). V shed 8 bases and J shed 2 bases, with 16 bases lying between them. The CDR3 runs 15 residues. Germline V gene lookup returns CDR1 MGHDK and CDR2 SYGVNS. CDR3 amino acids: CASGEDSGAYNEQFF. The CDR3 nucleotides read TGTGCCAGCGGGGAGGACAGTGGAGCCTACAATGAGCAGTTCTTC.

This clonotype was found a few times. J is TRBJ2-7 and V is TRBV5-1; tentatively, D is TRBD1 (6 bases). The V end lost 0 bases, the J end lost 2 bases, and 12 bases lay between the germline ends. Germline-derived CDR1 and CDR2 are SGHRS and YFSETQ. The CDR3 is 15 amino acids. CDR3 sequence (DNA): TGCGCCAGCAGCTTGGACGGACAGTCGGCCTACGAGCAGTACTTC. Amino acid sequence: CASSLDGQSAYEQYF.